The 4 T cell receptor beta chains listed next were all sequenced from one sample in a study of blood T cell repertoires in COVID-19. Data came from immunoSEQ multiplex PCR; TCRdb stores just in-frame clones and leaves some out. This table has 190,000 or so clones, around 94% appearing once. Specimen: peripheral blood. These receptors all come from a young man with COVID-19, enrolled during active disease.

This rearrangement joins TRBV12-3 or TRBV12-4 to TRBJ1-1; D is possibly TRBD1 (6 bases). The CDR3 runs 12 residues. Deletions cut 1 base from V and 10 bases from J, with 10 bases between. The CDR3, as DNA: TGTGCCAGCAGTTTAGAGGTGGGGGCAGCTTTCTTT. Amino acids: CASSLEVGAAFF.

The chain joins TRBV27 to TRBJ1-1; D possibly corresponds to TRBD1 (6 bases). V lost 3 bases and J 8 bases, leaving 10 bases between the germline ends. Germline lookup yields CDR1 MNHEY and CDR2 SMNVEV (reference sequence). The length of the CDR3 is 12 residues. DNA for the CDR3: TGTGCCAGCAGTTTCCCTACAGGGGAAGCTTTCTTT. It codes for CASSFPTGEAFF.

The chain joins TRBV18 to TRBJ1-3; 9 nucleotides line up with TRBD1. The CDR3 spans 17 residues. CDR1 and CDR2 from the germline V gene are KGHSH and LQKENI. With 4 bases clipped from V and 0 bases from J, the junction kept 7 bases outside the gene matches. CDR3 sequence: CASSRRDRDLSGNTIYF. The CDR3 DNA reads TGTGCCAGCTCACGGAGGGACAGGGACCTCTCTGGAAACACCATATATTTT.

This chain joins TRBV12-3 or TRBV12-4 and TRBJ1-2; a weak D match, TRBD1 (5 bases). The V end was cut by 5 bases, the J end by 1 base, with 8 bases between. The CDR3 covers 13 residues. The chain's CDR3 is CASSQQVNYGYTF. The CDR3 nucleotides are TGTGCCAGCAGTCAACAGGTTAACTATGGCTACACCTTC.